The T cell receptor (beta chain) under discussion was sequenced for a study of cytomegalovirus exposure and HLA in healthy donors. The method was immunoSEQ multiplex PCR; TCRdb's version includes in-frame clones alone and lacks a portion of them. Found here are about 140,000 clones, roughly 86% of them singletons; the top ten hold around 10%. CDR3 length: 13 amino acids. Germline-derived CDR1 and CDR2 are SGHRS and YFSETQ. The V and J ends lost 7 bases and 5 bases respectively, with 13 bases between them. The receptor's source is a young man in good health and CMV-seropositive. Material for sequencing was PBMCs. The J gene is TRBJ2-1, the V gene TRBV5-1; the D gene is possibly TRBD1 (6 bases). This CDR3 reads CASHRDIDNEQFF. The CDR3 DNA follows: TGCGCCAGCCACCGGGACATAGACAATGAGCAGTTCTTC.